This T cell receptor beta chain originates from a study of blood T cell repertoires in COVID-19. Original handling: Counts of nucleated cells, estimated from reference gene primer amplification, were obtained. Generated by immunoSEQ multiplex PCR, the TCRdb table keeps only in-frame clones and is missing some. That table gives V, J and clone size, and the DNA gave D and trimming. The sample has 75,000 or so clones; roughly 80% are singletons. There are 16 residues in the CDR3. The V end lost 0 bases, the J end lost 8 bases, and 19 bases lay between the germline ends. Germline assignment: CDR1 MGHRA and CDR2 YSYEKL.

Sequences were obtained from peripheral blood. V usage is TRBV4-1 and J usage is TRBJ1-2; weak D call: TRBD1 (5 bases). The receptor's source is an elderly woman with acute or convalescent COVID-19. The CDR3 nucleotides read TGCGCCAGCAGCCAAGATTCTCGGGGGAACCTATACGGCTACACCTTC. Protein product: CASSQDSRGNLYGYTF.